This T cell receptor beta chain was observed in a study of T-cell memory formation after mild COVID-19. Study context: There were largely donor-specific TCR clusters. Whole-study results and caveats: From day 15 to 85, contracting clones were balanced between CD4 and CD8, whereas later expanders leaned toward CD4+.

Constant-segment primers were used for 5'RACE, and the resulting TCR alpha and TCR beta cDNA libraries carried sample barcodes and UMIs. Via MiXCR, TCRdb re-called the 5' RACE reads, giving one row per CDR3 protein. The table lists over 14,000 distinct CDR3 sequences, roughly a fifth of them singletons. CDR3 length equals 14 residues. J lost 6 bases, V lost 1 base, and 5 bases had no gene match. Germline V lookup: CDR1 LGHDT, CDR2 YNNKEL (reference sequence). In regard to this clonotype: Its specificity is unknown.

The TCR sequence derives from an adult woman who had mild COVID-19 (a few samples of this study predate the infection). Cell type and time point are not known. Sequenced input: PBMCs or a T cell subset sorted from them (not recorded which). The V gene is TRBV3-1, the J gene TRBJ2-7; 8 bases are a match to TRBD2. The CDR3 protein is CASSQVAGIGEQYF. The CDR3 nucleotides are TGTGCCAGCAGCCAAGTAGCGGGGATAGGCGAGCAGTACTTC.